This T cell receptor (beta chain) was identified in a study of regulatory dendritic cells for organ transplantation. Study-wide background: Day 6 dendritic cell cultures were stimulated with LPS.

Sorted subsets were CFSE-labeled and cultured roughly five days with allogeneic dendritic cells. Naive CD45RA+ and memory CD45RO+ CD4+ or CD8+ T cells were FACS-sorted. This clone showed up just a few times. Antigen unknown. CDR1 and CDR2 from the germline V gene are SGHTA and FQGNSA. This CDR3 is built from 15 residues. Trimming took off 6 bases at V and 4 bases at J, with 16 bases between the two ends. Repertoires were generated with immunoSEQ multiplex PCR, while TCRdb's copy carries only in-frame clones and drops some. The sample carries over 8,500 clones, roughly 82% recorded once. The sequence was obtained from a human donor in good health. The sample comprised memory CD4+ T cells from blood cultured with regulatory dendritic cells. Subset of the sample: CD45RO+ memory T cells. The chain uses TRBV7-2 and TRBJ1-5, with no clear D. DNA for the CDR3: TGTGCCAGCAGTTCGTCCTATAATGGTAATCAGCCCCAGCATTTT. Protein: CASSSSYNGNQPQHF.